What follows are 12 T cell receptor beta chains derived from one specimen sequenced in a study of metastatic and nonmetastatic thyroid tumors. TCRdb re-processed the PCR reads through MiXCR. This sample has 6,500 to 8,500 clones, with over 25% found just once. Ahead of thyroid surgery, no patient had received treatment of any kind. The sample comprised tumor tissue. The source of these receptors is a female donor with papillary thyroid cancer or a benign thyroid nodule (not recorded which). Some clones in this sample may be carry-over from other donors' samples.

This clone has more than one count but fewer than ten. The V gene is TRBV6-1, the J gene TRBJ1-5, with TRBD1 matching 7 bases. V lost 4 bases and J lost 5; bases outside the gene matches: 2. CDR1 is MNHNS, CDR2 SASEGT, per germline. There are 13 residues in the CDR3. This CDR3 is CASSAQGDQPQHF. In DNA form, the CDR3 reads TGTGCCAGCAGTGCGCAGGGGGATCAGCCCCAGCATTTT.

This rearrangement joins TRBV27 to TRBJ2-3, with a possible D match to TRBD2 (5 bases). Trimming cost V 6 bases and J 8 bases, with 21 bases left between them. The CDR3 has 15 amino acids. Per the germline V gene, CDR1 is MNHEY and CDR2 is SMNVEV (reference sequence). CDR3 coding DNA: TGTGCCAGCAGAGGAGGCGGATCTAGCACATTTACGCAGTATTTT. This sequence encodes CASRGGGSSTFTQYF.

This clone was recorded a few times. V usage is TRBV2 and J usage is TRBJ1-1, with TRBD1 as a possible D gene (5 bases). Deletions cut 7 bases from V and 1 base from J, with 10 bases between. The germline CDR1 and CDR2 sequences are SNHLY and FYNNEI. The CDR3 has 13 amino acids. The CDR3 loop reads CASMRTQNTEAFF. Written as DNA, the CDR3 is TGTGCCAGCATGCGGACACAGAACACTGAAGCTTTCTTT.

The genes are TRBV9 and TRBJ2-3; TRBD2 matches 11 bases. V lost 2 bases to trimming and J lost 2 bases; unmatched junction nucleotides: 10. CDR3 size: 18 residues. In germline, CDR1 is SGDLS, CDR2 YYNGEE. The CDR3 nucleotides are TGTGCCAGCAGCGTGGGAGCCATGACTAGCGGGACCACAGATACGCAGTATTTT. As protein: CASSVGAMTSGTTDTQYF. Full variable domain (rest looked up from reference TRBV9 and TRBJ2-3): DSGVTQTPKHLITATGQRVTLRCSPRSGDLSVYWYQQSLDQGLQFLIQYYNGEERAKGNILERFSAQQFPDLHSELNLSSLELGDSALYFCASSVGAMTSGTTDTQYFGPGTRLTVL.

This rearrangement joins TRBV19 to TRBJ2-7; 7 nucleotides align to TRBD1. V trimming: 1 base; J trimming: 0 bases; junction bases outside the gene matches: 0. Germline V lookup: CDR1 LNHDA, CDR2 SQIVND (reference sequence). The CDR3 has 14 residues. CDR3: CASSIGTGSYEQYF. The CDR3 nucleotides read TGTGCCAGTAGTATAGGGACAGGCTCCTACGAGCAGTACTTC.

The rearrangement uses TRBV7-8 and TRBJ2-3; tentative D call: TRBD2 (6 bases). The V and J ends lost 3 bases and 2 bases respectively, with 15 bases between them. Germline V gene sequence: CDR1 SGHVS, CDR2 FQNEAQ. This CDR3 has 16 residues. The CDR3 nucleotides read TGTGCCAGCAGCTTTAGGGCGGGACCGAACACAGATACGCAGTATTTT. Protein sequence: CASSFRAGPNTDTQYF.

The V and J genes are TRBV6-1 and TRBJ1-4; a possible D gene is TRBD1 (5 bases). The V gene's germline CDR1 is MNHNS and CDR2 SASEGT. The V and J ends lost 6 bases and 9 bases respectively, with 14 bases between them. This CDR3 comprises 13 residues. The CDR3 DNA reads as TGTGCCAGCAGCGAGGGGATACAGCAAAAACTGTTTTTT. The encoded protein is CASSEGIQQKLFF.

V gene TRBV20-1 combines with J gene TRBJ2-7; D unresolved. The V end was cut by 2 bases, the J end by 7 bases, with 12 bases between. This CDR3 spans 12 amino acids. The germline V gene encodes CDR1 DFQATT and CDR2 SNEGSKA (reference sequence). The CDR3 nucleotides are TGCAGTGCTAGACTAAAGAACTATGAGCAGTACTTC. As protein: CSARLKNYEQYF.

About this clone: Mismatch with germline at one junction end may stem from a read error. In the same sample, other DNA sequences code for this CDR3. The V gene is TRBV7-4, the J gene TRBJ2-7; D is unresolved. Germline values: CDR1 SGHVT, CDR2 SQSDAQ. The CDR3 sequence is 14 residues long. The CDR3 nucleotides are TGTGCCAGCAGCTTCGACGGAACCCCCTATGAGCAGTACTTC. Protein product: CASSFDGTPYEQYF.

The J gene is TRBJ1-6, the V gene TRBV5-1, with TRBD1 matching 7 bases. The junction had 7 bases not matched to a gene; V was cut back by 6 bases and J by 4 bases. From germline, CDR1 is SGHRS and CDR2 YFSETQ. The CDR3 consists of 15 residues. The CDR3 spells CASIGEDRYNSPLHF. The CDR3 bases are TGCGCCAGCATAGGGGAGGACAGGTATAATTCACCCCTCCACTTT.

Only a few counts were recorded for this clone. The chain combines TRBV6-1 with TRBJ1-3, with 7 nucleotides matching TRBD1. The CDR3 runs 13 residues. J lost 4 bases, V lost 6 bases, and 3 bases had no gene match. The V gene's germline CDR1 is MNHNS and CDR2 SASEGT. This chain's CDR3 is CASRKGGGNTIYF. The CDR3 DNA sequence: TGTGCCAGCAGAAAAGGGGGCGGAAACACCATATATTTT.

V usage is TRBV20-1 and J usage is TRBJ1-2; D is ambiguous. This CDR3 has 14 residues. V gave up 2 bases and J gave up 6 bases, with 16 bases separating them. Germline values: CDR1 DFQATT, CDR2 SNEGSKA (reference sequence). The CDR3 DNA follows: TGCAGTGCTAGAAGTTCCTCCCTCAGGAATGGCTACACCTTC. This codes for CSARSSSLRNGYTF.